Presented here are 15 T cell receptor beta chains from one specimen sequenced in a study of shared T cell receptors in the human thymus. Clones were sequenced by immunoSEQ multiplex PCR, and TCRdb holds only the in-frame ones, with some missing. This table holds hundreds of thousands of clones, 88% found once. This sample also appeared in a second study, on human thymus T cells.

Sequenced input: thymocytes. The source of these receptors is a boy younger than two with a congenital heart defect.

V and J are TRBV21-1 and TRBJ2-3; the table's D call TRBD2 went unverified against the DNA. TRBV21-1 is shown as a pseudogene. This CDR3 is built from 12 residues. CDR3 region: CASSPTEGTQYF. As DNA, the CDR3 is TGTGCCAGTTCCCCAACCGAGGGTACGCAGTATTTT.

The chain is built from TRBV7-2 and TRBJ2-7; 7 nucleotides agree with TRBD1. J was trimmed by 4 bases and V by 4 bases; bases with no gene match: 10. The CDR3 sequence is 15 residues long. Per germline, CDR1 SGHTA and CDR2 FQGNSA. The CDR3 region is CASSSSSRGPYEQYF. The CDR3 DNA reads as TGTGCCAGCAGCTCCTCGTCAAGGGGGCCATACGAGCAGTACTTC.

The chain has TRBV28 and TRBJ2-7, with TRBD2 identical over 13 bases. Germline V gene data show CDR1 as MDHEN and CDR2 as SYDVKM. J was trimmed by 2 bases and V by 5 bases; bases with no gene match: 9. This CDR3 spans 17 amino acids. The CDR3 sequence: CASSSTSGRAWTYEQYF. The DNA of the CDR3 is TGTGCCAGCAGTAGCACTAGCGGGAGGGCCTGGACCTACGAGCAGTACTTC.

The chain joins TRBV2 to TRBJ2-3; D is perhaps TRBD1 (6 bases). V lost 4 bases, J lost 2 bases, and 10 bases lay in between. The CDR3 is 14 residues long. The germline V gene has CDR1 SNHLY and CDR2 FYNNEI. CDR3 residues: CASSAWDTTDTQYF. The CDR3 DNA reads as TGTGCCAGCAGTGCATGGGACACCACAGATACGCAGTATTTT.

J is TRBJ2-1 and V is TRBV11-2, with 8 nucleotides matching TRBD2. J lost 9 bases, V lost 5 bases, and 6 bases had no gene match. CDR3 size: 13 residues. Germline assignment: CDR1 SGHAT and CDR2 FQNNGV. The CDR3 protein is CASSQSGSGEQFF. CDR3 bases: TGTGCCAGCAGCCAAAGCGGGAGTGGTGAGCAGTTCTTC.

The chain recombines TRBV27 with TRBJ1-4, with D hard to call. The CDR3 contains 15 residues. Trimming took off 6 bases at V and 8 bases at J, with 19 bases between the two ends. Germline V gene sequence: CDR1 MNHEY, CDR2 SMNVEV (reference sequence). CDR3 loop: CASSADLPPGEKLFF. CDR3 nucleotides: TGTGCCAGCAGCGCGGACCTCCCTCCGGGAGAAAAACTGTTTTTT.

The rearrangement joins TRBV4-2 to TRBJ2-2, with D possibly being TRBD1 (5 bases). V gave up 4 bases and J gave up 3 bases, with 18 bases separating them. In germline, CDR1 is LGHNA, CDR2 YNFKEQ. The CDR3 extends over 17 amino acids. CDR3 DNA sequence: TGTGCCAGCAGCCGCCAAGCCGGCCGGACACACACCGGGGAGCTGTTTTTT. Its translation: CASSRQAGRTHTGELFF.

The chain joins TRBV7-9 to TRBJ2-7; D uncertain. V was pared by 2 bases and J by 0 bases, with 5 bases between. The germline V gene has CDR1 SEHNR and CDR2 FQNEAQ (reference sequence). There are 13 residues in the CDR3. In DNA, the CDR3 is TGTGCCAGCAGCTTACCCAACTCCTACGAGCAGTACTTC. Protein: CASSLPNSYEQYF. Using reference TRBV7-9 and TRBJ2-7 for the parts outside the CDR3, the full variable domain is DTGVSQNPRHKITKRGQNVTFRCDPISEHNRLYWYRQTLGQGPEFLTYFQNEAQLEKSRLLSDRFSAERPKGSFSTLEIQRTEQGDSAMYLCASSLPNSYEQYFGPGTRLTVT.

The chain employs TRBV27 and TRBJ2-1; D might be TRBD1 (6 bases). The ends were cut back, 4 bases at V and 5 bases at J, with 18 bases in the middle. Germline loops: CDR1 MNHEY, CDR2 SMNVEV (reference sequence). The CDR3 runs to 16 residues. CDR3 sequence: CASSSPGQPNHNEQFF. The CDR3, as DNA: TGTGCCAGCAGTTCCCCAGGACAGCCTAACCACAATGAGCAGTTCTTC.

This chain connects TRBV2 to TRBJ2-1; the match to TRBD2 covers 7 bases. The J segment lost 0 bases and the V segment lost 4 bases, leaving 9 bases of the junction unmatched. The CDR3 runs 17 residues. Germline V gene lookup returns CDR1 SNHLY and CDR2 FYNNEI. DNA of the CDR3: TGTGCCAGCAGTGTCAGTTGGGGGGGGAGCTCCTACAATGAGCAGTTCTTC. It translates to CASSVSWGGSSYNEQFF.

The V call is TRBV13, the J call TRBJ2-2; D gene unclear. V dropped 6 bases and J dropped 6 bases, with 17 bases sitting between them. Germline values: CDR1 PRHDT, CDR2 FYEKMQ (reference sequence). The CDR3 spans 15 residues. CDR3 coding DNA: TGTGCCAGCAGTTTGACACTTACGGCGTCCGGGGAGCTGTTTTTT. Its translation: CASSLTLTASGELFF.

This clone occurred once. The chain combines TRBV5-6 with TRBJ1-3; D might be TRBD1 (6 bases). This CDR3 has 14 amino acids. V lost 0 bases and J lost 3, with 7 bases in between. The germline CDR1 and CDR2 sequences are SGHDT and YYEEEE. For the CDR3, the DNA is TGTGCCAGCAGCTTGGACAGGGATGGAAACACCATATATTTT. Its protein product is CASSLDRDGNTIYF. The whole variable domain, filled in from reference TRBV5-6 and TRBJ1-3, reads DAGVTQSPTHLIKTRGQQVTLRCSPKSGHDTVSWYQQALGQGPQFIFQYYEEEERQRGNFPDRFSGHQFPNYSSELNVNALLLGDSALYLCASSLDRDGNTIYFGEGSWLTVV.

This chain joins TRBV4-3 and TRBJ2-1; D is ambiguous. With 5 bases removed from V and 2 bases from J, the gap between germline ends came to 10 bases. CDR3 size: 14 residues. CDR1 and CDR2 (germline): LGHNA, YSLEER. This chain's CDR3 is CASSTDKAYNEQFF. CDR3 DNA sequence: TGCGCCAGCAGCACCGACAAGGCCTACAATGAGCAGTTCTTC.

The chain uses TRBV11-2 and TRBJ2-2, with D unclear. The CDR3 length is 15 residues. Germline V gene data show CDR1 as SGHAT and CDR2 as FQNNGV. V lost 5 bases and J 1 base, leaving 11 bases between the germline ends. CDR3 DNA: TGTGCCAGCAGCCCTCGAGGTCGGAACACCGGGGAGCTGTTTTTT. Its translation: CASSPRGRNTGELFF.

The rearrangement joins TRBV11-3 to TRBJ2-3; 9 bases line up with TRBD2. Losses at the gene ends were 4 bases for V and 0 bases for J; bases not matched to a gene: 5. The CDR3 is 16 residues long. CDR1 SGHNT and CDR2 YENEEA come from the germline V gene. CDR3 DNA: TGTGCCAGCAGCTCTAGCGGGGCCCCTAGCACAGATACGCAGTATTTT. It codes for CASSSSGAPSTDTQYF.